Listed here is a single T cell receptor beta chain. Study processing details: Estimation of nucleated cell counts relied on the amplification of reference gene primers. Clones were read by immunoSEQ multiplex PCR, and TCRdb kept only the in-frame ones, dropping some. V and J calls and clone size are given by that table; D and trimming were obtained from the DNA. The table includes about 170,000 clones, about four fifths detected once. This entry comes from a study of blood T cell repertoires in COVID-19. About the research overall: Spain, Italy and the United States supplied samples that represented acute and convalescent COVID-19. PBMCs, B-cell-depleted T cells, or T cells provided the cDNA or gDNA that made up the material.

This TCR was sampled from a man between 65 and 85 years old with active or convalescent COVID-19. The sequenced sample was peripheral blood.

The CDR3 region is CASSLERGHGGFF. The CDR3 DNA sequence: TGTGCCAGCAGCTTGGAGAGAGGGCACGGCGGTTTCTTT. This chain uses TRBV7-9 with TRBJ1-1; D is ambiguous. V was pared by 3 bases and J by 13 bases, with 18 bases between. In germline, CDR1 is SEHNR, CDR2 FQNEAQ (reference sequence). The CDR3 has 13 residues.